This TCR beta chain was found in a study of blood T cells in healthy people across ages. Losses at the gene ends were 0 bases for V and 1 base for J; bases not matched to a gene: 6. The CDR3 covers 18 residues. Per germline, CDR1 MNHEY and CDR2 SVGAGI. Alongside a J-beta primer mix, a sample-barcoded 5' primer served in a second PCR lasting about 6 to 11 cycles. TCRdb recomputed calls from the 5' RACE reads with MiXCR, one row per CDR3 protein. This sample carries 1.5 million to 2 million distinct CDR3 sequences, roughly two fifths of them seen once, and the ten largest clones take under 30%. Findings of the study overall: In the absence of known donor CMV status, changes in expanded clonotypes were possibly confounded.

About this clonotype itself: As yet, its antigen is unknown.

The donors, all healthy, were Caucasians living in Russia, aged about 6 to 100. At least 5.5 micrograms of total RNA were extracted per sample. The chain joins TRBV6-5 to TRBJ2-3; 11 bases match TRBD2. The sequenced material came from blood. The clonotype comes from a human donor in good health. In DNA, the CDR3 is TGTGCCAGCAGTTACTCTTCCCTAGCGGGGGGCCGCACAGATACGCAGTATTTT. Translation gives CASSYSSLAGGRTDTQYF.